Following are 17 T cell receptor beta chains from one sample sequenced in a study of CD8 T cells in Susac syndrome. cDNA came from about 0.5 to 1 ug RNA primed by random hexamers. Each CDR3 protein gets one entry after TCRdb re-called the immunoSEQ multiplex PCR reads with MiXCR. Here the sample spans approximately 230,000 distinct CDR3 sequences, just over 90% being singletons. The sample taken for sequencing was CD4+ T cells from PBMCs. These receptors all stem from a human donor with multiple sclerosis.

The V gene is TRBV7-3, the J gene TRBJ1-6; D is possibly TRBD1 (5 bases). This CDR3 contains 15 residues. Trimming removed 1 base at V and 10 bases at J, with 14 bases between. CDR1 and CDR2 from the germline V gene are SGHTA and FQGTGA. CDR3 sequence reads: CASSLRGEGGSPLHF. CDR3 nucleotides: TGTGCCAGCAGCTTAAGGGGGGAAGGAGGATCACCCCTCCACTTT. Drawing the rest from reference TRBV7-3 and TRBJ1-6, the complete variable domain is GAGVSQTPSNKVTEKGKYVELRCDPISGHTALYWYRQSLGQGPEFLIYFQGTGAADDSGLPNDRFFAVRPEGSVSTLKIQRTERGDSAVYLCASSLRGEGGSPLHFGNGTRLTVT.

The table lists this clonotype with a count of one. This chain uses TRBV7-9 with TRBJ2-2; no reliable D call. CDR1 is SEHNR and CDR2 is FQNEAQ in the germline V gene (reference sequence). V was pared by 11 bases and J by 6 bases, with 7 bases between. This CDR3 contains 10 residues. CDR3 in DNA: TGTGCCGCAGTCGCCGGGGAGCTGTTTTTT. Encoded protein: CAAVAGELFF.

This chain connects TRBV20-1 to TRBJ1-4; possible D gene TRBD1, 5 bases. This CDR3 comprises 16 residues. Germline loops: CDR1 DFQATT, CDR2 SNEGSKA (reference sequence). With 3 bases removed from V and 2 bases from J, the gap between germline ends came to 16 bases. The CDR3: CSASNSGWGTNEKLFF. CDR3 bases: TGCAGTGCTAGTAACTCAGGGTGGGGGACTAATGAAAAACTGTTTTTT.

This chain uses TRBV5-1 with TRBJ1-2; the match to TRBD1 covers 8 bases. The CDR3 is 13 residues long. Germline V CDR1 and CDR2: SGHRS, YFSETQ. J was trimmed by 7 bases and V by 4 bases; bases with no gene match: 6. The CDR3 nucleotides are TGCGCCAGCAGCCTGGACAGGGATTCTGGCTACACCTTC. Translated, it gives CASSLDRDSGYTF.

This clonotype was detected only once. The rearrangement joins TRBV5-1 to TRBJ1-2; TRBD1 matches 9 bases. This CDR3 comprises 16 residues. The ends lost 4 bases at V and 5 bases at J; junction bases unmatched: 12. CDR1 is SGHRS, CDR2 YFSETQ, per germline. DNA for the CDR3: TGCGCCAGCAGCCAGATCCCGGGACAGGGCCTTTATGGCTACACCTTC. Translated, it gives CASSQIPGQGLYGYTF.

This clonotype was seen a single time. This sequence joins TRBV4-1 and TRBJ2-7; D is perhaps TRBD1 (6 bases). This CDR3 region has 15 residues. V gave up 1 base and J gave up 0 bases, with 10 bases separating them. Per germline, CDR1 MGHRA and CDR2 YSYEKL. The CDR3 protein is CASSQAGVSSYEQYF. The CDR3 nucleotides are TGCGCCAGCAGCCAAGCAGGGGTCAGCTCCTACGAGCAGTACTTC.

This clonotype was seen a single time. The genes are TRBV13 and TRBJ2-5, with TRBD2 matching over 11 bases. Germline V gene data show CDR1 as PRHDT and CDR2 as FYEKMQ (reference sequence). The CDR3 length is 16 residues. Trimming at V came to 6 bases and at J to 5 bases, leaving 11 bases not matched to a gene. DNA for the CDR3: TGTGCCAGCAGTTCGTATAGCGGGGGGGCCGGTGAGACCCAGTACTTC. The encoded protein is CASSSYSGGAGETQYF.

V and J are TRBV5-1 and TRBJ2-3; 7 positions agree with TRBD1. J was trimmed by 6 bases and V by 0 bases; bases with no gene match: 10. This CDR3 is built from 16 residues. In germline, CDR1 is SGHRS, CDR2 YFSETQ. The CDR3 region has the DNA TGCGCCAGCAGCTTGGCTACAGGGGTGAGGCGTGATACGCAGTATTTT. Its protein is CASSLATGVRRDTQYF.

CDR3 protein: CASSLGGTSYEQYV. CDR3 bases: TGTGCCAGCAGCCTCGGGGGTACCTCCTACGAGCAGTACGTC. This rearrangement joins TRBV7-8 to TRBJ2-7, with D possibly matching TRBD2 (6 bases). This CDR3 is built from 14 residues. Germline lookup yields CDR1 SGHVS and CDR2 FQNEAQ. Trimming removed 5 bases from V and 0 bases from J, with 11 bases in between.

The J gene is TRBJ1-2, the V gene TRBV2, with TRBD1 as a possible D gene (5 bases). The CDR3 length is 14 residues. CDR1 is SNHLY and CDR2 is FYNNEI in the germline V gene. Deletions cut 4 bases from V and 7 bases from J, with 16 bases between. CDR3 DNA: TGTGCCAGCAGTGGAGGGGCCCTGGGCCGTGGCTACACCTTC. Its translation is CASSGGALGRGYTF. The complete variable domain, with remaining parts taken from reference TRBV2 and TRBJ1-2, reads EPEVTQTPSHQVTQMGQEVILRCVPISNHLYFYWYRQILGQKVEFLVSFYNNEISEKSEIFDDQFSVERPDGSNFTLKIRSTKLEDSAMYFCASSGGALGRGYTFGSGTRLTVV.

The chain is built from TRBV18 and TRBJ2-7; D gene uncertain. From germline, CDR1 is KGHSH and CDR2 LQKENI. This CDR3 spans 13 amino acids. Trimming removed 4 bases at V and 2 bases at J, with 9 bases between. The CDR3 DNA reads as TGTGCCAGCTCACGCGGTTCGGCCTACGAGCAGTACGTC. Residues: CASSRGSAYEQYV.

This clonotype was counted only a few times. The chain links TRBV7-9 to TRBJ2-3, with D unresolved. This CDR3 contains 12 residues. The germline CDR1 and CDR2 sequences are SEHNR and FQNEAQ (reference sequence). Between the trimmed V and J ends, which lost 3 bases and 4 bases, there was a span of 5 bases. In DNA, the CDR3 is TGTGCCAGCAGCTTTCCACCAGATACGCAGTATTTT. This encodes CASSFPPDTQYF.

The rearrangement uses TRBV3-1 and TRBJ2-5; weak D call: TRBD2 (6 bases). The V end was cut by 7 bases, the J end by 5 bases, with 17 bases between. This CDR3 has 14 residues. The germline gives CDR1 LGHDT, CDR2 YNNKEL (reference sequence). CDR3 sequence (DNA): TGTGCCAGCACTATCCGGGGGTTCTACGAGACCCAGTACTTC. It codes for CASTIRGFYETQYF.

The chain carries TRBV7-9 and TRBJ1-2; the D is unclear. Germline CDR1 reads SEHNR; CDR2 reads FQNEAQ (reference sequence). V was clipped by 5 bases and J by 4 bases, with 11 bases between them. This CDR3 has 13 residues. The chain's CDR3 is CASSQTAGYGYTF. The CDR3 bases are TGTGCCAGCAGCCAGACGGCGGGCTATGGCTACACCTTC.

The chain carries TRBV14 and TRBJ2-7; TRBD1 matches at 9 bases. V lost 1 base, J lost 13 bases, and 8 bases stayed unmatched. CDR3 length: 13 residues. Looked up from germline, CDR1 is SGHDN and CDR2 is FVKESK. The CDR3 reads CASSQARDREFYF. DNA of the CDR3: TGTGCCAGCAGCCAAGCCCGGGACAGGGAATTCTACTTC.

This clonotype was seen only once. The chain has TRBV27 and TRBJ2-3, with a tentative D call TRBD1 (7 bases). Germline CDR1 is MNHEY and CDR2 is SMNVEV (reference sequence). V was shortened by 6 bases and J by 0 bases, with 13 bases between the two germline ends. CDR3 length: 15 amino acids. CDR3 in amino acids: CASRPGGQSTDTQYF. CDR3 sequence (DNA): TGTGCCAGCAGACCAGGGGGGCAAAGCACAGATACGCAGTATTTT.

The chain uses TRBV2 and TRBJ2-2; no firm D call. Trimming shortened V by 1 base and J by 6 bases, and 6 bases separated the two germline ends. The CDR3 loop spans 13 amino acids. Per germline, CDR1 SNHLY and CDR2 FYNNEI. CDR3 sequence: CASSEVRSGELFF. DNA for the CDR3: TGTGCCAGCAGTGAAGTCCGTTCCGGGGAGCTGTTTTTT.